Below, one T cell receptor beta chain is given with its context. What it binds is not known. It was the approximately 110-subject validation cohort, separate from the roughly 700-subject first cohort, to which the donors belonged. This sample stems from a study of cytomegalovirus exposure and HLA in healthy donors. Overall study results and limits: A few of the chains that were CMV-associated were confirmed in vitro to be specific for CMV antigens. The study labeled fewer than 200 TCR beta chains cytomegalovirus-associated.

The protocol was immunoSEQ multiplex PCR, while the TCRdb copy is restricted to in-frame clones and leaves out a portion. The sample carries about 120,000 clones, 75% to 90% recorded once. The sequence came from a woman aged 18-29 years in good health and CMV-seronegative. Sequenced sample: PBMCs.

This CDR3 is CASTRGLAGTGELFF. The CDR3 DNA sequence: TGTGCCAGCACCCGGGGACTAGCGGGGACCGGGGAGCTGTTTTTT. The chain links TRBV7-2 to TRBJ2-2; 13 nucleotides match TRBD2. J lost 5 bases, V lost 7 bases, and 4 bases had no gene match. The CDR3 spans 15 residues. From germline, CDR1 is SGHTA and CDR2 FQGNSA.